Listed below are T cell receptor beta chains from one sample, sequenced in a study of early T cells in non-severe SARS-CoV-2 infection. MiXCR was run by TCRdb on the 5' RACE reads, yielding one entry per CDR3 protein. Found here are about 59,000 distinct CDR3 sequences, roughly 13% of them singletons; the top ten hold 7.5% to 10%. Sequences were derived from whole blood, sampled at baseline. The receptor set was obtained from an adult who was a healthcare worker with PCR-confirmed SARS-CoV-2 infection or an uninfected control (not recorded which). Each CDR3 is given with its conserved first and last residue. A D gene is named only where the DNA matches it firmly. Only part of the rows carry a size: once, few, many, or a class if the clone is expanded.

d_call: NA
clone_size: NA
j_call: TRBJ2-2
v_call: TRBV7-9
cdr3_nt: TGTGCCAGCAGCCCGGGGGTATCGACCACCGGGGAGCTGTTTTTT
cdr3_aa: CASSPGVSTTGELFF

d_call: TRBD1
clone_size: few
j_call: TRBJ1-4
v_call: TRBV5-5
cdr3_nt: TGTGCCAGCAGCTTTGTCACAGGGGGAAAACTGTTTTTT
cdr3_aa: CASSFVTGGKLFF

d_call: TRBD1
clone_size: many
j_call: TRBJ1-4
v_call: TRBV29-1
cdr3_nt: TGCAGCGTGGGACAGCATAATGAAAAACTGTTTTTT
cdr3_aa: CSVGQHNEKLFF

d_call: NA
clone_size: NA
j_call: TRBJ1-1
v_call: TRBV3-1
cdr3_nt: TGTGCCAGCAGCCAACCCATCAGAGGGAACACTGAAGCTTTCTTT
cdr3_aa: CASSQPIRGNTEAFF

d_call: NA
clone_size: many
j_call: TRBJ2-5
v_call: TRBV29-1
cdr3_nt: TGCAGCGTTGGCTCTACCCGGTGGGAGACCCAGTACTTC
cdr3_aa: CSVGSTRWETQYF

d_call: NA
clone_size: few
j_call: TRBJ1-1
v_call: TRBV6-5
cdr3_nt: TGTGCCAGCAGGGACAACAGGAACACTGAAGCTTTCTTT
cdr3_aa: CASRDNRNTEAFF

d_call: NA
clone_size: NA
j_call: TRBJ1-2
v_call: TRBV30
cdr3_nt: TGTGCCTGGAGAAGGCGGGCTAACTATGGCTACACCTTC
cdr3_aa: CAWRRRANYGYTF

d_call: TRBD1
clone_size: NA
j_call: TRBJ2-2
v_call: TRBV24-1
cdr3_nt: TGTGCCACCAGTGAACAGGGGGTCGGCGGGGAGCTGTTTTTT
cdr3_aa: CATSEQGVGGELFF

d_call: NA
clone_size: NA
j_call: TRBJ2-7
v_call: TRBV29-1
cdr3_nt: TGCAGCGTTGAAGCGGGGGTTAGCTCCTACGAGCAGTACTTC
cdr3_aa: CSVEAGVSSYEQYF

d_call: NA
clone_size: NA
j_call: TRBJ2-2
v_call: TRBV4-1
cdr3_nt: TGCGCCAGCAGCCAAGATGAGGCAAGCGCGAACACCGGGGAGCTGTTTTTT
cdr3_aa: CASSQDEASANTGELFF

d_call: NA
clone_size: NA
j_call: TRBJ2-5
v_call: TRBV7-3
cdr3_nt: TGTGCCAGCAGCTTATCCCAGGGTGACGAGACCCAGTACTTC
cdr3_aa: CASSLSQGDETQYF

d_call: NA
clone_size: NA
j_call: TRBJ2-3
v_call: TRBV7-8
cdr3_nt: TGTGCCAGCAGGTACAGGCCTAGCACAGATACGCAGTATTTT
cdr3_aa: CASRYRPSTDTQYF

d_call: NA
clone_size: few
j_call: TRBJ2-7
v_call: TRBV14
cdr3_nt: TGTGCCAGCAGCCAAGGGGGGCGGAGCGAGCAGTACTTC
cdr3_aa: CASSQGGRSEQYF

d_call: NA
clone_size: few
j_call: TRBJ2-1
v_call: TRBV6-2/TRBV6-3
cdr3_nt: TGTGCCAGCAGTTGGCATGATGAGCAGTTCTTC
cdr3_aa: CASSWHDEQFF

d_call: TRBD1
clone_size: NA
j_call: TRBJ2-3
v_call: TRBV18
cdr3_nt: TGTGCCAGCTCACCCCGGGACAGACCCACAGATACGCAGTATTTT
cdr3_aa: CASSPRDRPTDTQYF

d_call: TRBD1
clone_size: NA
j_call: TRBJ2-2
v_call: TRBV2
cdr3_nt: TGTGCCAGCAGGGGACAGACGAACACCGGGGAGCTGTTTTTT
cdr3_aa: CASRGQTNTGELFF

d_call: NA
clone_size: NA
j_call: TRBJ1-4
v_call: TRBV20-1
cdr3_nt: TGCAGTGCTAGAGGGACAGCTAATGAAAAACTGTTTTTT
cdr3_aa: CSARGTANEKLFF

d_call: NA
clone_size: NA
j_call: TRBJ1-1
v_call: TRBV7-2
cdr3_nt: TGTGCCAGCAGCCTTATGGGAGCGAACACTGAAGCTTTCTTT
cdr3_aa: CASSLMGANTEAFF

d_call: NA
clone_size: NA
j_call: TRBJ2-1
v_call: TRBV6-5
cdr3_nt: TGTGCCAGCAGTTACGTCAGCTCCTACAATGAGCAGTTCTTC
cdr3_aa: CASSYVSSYNEQFF